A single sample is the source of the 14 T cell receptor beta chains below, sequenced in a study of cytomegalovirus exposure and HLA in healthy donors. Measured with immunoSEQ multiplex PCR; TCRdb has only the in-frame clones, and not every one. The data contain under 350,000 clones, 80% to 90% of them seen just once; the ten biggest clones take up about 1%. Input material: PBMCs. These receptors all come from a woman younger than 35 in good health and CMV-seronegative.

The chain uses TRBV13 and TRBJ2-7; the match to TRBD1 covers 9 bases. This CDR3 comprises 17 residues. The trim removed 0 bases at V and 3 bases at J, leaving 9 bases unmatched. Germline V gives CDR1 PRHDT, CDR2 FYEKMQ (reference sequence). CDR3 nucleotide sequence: TGTGCCAGCAGCTTAGGCCGTTTCAGGACAGGGGACTACGAGCAGTACTTC. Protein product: CASSLGRFRTGDYEQYF.

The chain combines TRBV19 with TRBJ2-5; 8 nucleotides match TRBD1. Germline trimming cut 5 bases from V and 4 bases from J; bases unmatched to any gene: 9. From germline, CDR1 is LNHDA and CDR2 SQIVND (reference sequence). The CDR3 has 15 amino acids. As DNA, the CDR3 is TGTGCCAGTAGTCCGACAGGGGAGGTTATAGAGACCCAGTACTTC. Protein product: CASSPTGEVIETQYF.

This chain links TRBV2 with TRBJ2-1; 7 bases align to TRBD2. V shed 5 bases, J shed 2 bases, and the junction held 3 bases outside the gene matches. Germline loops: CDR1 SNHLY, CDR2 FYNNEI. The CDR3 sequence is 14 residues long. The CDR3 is CASSSSGAYNEQFF. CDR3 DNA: TGTGCCAGCAGTTCAAGCGGGGCCTACAATGAGCAGTTCTTC. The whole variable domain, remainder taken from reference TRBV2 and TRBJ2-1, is EPEVTQTPSHQVTQMGQEVILRCVPISNHLYFYWYRQILGQKVEFLVSFYNNEISEKSEIFDDQFSVERPDGSNFTLKIRSTKLEDSAMYFCASSSSGAYNEQFFGPGTRLTVL.

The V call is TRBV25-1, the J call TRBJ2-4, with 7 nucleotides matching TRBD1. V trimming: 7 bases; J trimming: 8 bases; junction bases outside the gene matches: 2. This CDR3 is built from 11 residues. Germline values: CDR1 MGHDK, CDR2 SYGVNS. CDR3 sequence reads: CASKGADIQYF. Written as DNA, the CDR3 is TGTGCCAGCAAGGGGGCGGACATTCAGTACTTC.

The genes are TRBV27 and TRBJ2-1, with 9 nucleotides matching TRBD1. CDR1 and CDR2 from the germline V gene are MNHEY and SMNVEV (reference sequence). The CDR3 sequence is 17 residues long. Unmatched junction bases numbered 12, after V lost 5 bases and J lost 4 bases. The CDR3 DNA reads TGTGCCAGCAGTACCCAAGGACAGGGGCCAAGATACAATGAGCAGTTCTTC. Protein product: CASSTQGQGPRYNEQFF.

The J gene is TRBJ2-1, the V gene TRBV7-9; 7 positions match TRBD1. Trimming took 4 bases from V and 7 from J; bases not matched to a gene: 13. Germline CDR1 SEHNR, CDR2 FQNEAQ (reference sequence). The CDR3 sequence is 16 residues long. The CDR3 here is CASSSFVGQESNEQFF. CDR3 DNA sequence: TGTGCCAGCAGCTCGTTCGTTGGACAGGAGTCGAATGAGCAGTTCTTC.

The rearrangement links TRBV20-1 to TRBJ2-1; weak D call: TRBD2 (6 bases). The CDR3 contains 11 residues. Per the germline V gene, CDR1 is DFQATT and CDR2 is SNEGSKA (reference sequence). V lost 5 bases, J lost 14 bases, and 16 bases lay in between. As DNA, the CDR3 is TGCAGTGCTGGCACCGGGACTTTGGAGTTCTTC. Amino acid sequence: CSAGTGTLEFF.

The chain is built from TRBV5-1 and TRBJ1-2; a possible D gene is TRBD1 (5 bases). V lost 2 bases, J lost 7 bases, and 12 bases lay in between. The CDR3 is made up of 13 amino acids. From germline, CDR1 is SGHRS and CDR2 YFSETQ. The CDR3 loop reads CASSFTGPSGYTF. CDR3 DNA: TGCGCCAGCAGCTTTACAGGTCCTTCTGGCTACACCTTC.

DNA of the CDR3: TGCGCCAGCAGCTTGGCCGACAGTAACACAGATACGCAGTATTTT. It specifies CASSLADSNTDTQYF. The V gene is TRBV5-1, the J gene TRBJ2-3; the D gene is possibly TRBD1 (5 bases). The CDR3 has 15 amino acids. Trimming removed 0 bases from V and 2 bases from J, with 10 bases in between. CDR1 and CDR2 (germline): SGHRS, YFSETQ.

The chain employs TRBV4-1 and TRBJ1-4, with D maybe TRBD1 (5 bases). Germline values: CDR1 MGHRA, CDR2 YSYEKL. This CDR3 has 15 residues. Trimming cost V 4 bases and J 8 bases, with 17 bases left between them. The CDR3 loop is CASSPGGGLEEKLFF. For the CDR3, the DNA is TGCGCCAGCAGCCCCGGTGGGGGGTTGGAGGAAAAACTGTTTTTT.

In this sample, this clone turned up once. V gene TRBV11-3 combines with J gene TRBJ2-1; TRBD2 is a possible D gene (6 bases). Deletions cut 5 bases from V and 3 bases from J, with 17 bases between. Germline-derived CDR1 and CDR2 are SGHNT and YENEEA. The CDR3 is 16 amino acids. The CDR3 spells CASSTRLAGRYNEQFF. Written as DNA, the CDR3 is TGTGCCAGCAGCACCCGACTGGCGGGACGCTACAATGAGCAGTTCTTC.

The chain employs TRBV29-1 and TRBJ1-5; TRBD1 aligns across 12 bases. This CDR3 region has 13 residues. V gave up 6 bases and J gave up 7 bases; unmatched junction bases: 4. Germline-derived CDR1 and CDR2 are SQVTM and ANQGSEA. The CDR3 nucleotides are TGCAGCGTGGGACAGGGGGCTGACCAGCCCCAGCATTTT. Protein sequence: CSVGQGADQPQHF.

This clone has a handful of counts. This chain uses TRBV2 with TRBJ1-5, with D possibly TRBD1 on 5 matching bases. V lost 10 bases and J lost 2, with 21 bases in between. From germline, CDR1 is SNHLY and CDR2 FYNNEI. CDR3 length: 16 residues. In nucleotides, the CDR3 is TGTGCCACCTATGGGGGGGGTGGTAGCGGCAATCAGCCCCAGCATTTT. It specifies CATYGGGGSGNQPQHF.

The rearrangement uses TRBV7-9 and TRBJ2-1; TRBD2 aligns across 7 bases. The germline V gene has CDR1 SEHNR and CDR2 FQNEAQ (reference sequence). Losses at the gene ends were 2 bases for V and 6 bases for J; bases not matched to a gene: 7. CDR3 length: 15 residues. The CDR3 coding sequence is TGTGCCAGCAGCTTAACGTGGGAGGGGATCAATGAGCAGTTCTTC. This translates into CASSLTWEGINEQFF.